Listed below are T cell receptor beta chains from one sample, sequenced in a study of blood T cell repertoires in COVID-19. Produced via immunoSEQ multiplex PCR; TCRdb's table is partial and in-frame only. This sample has some 250,000 clones, with approximately 90% found just once. Specimen: PBMCs or T cells enriched from blood (not recorded which). Source of these receptors: a woman in her forties with acute COVID-19. Both conserved end residues are part of each CDR3. The order of the fields is V gene, clone size, J gene, D gene, CDR3 DNA, CDR3 protein. D genes are given only for firm matches. The listing skips clone size in some rows; elsewhere it reads once, few, many or a size class.

v_call: TRBV5-4; clone_size: NA; j_call: TRBJ1-2; d_call: NA; cdr3_nt: TGTGCCAGCAGCTTGGCGGGGGGAAGGGGGTATGGCTACACCTTC; cdr3_aa: CASSLAGGRGYGYTF
v_call: TRBV6-1; clone_size: NA; j_call: TRBJ1-1; d_call: TRBD1; cdr3_nt: TGTGCCAGCAGTTCACAGGGGAGCACTGAAGCTTTCTTT; cdr3_aa: CASSSQGSTEAFF
v_call: TRBV7-9; clone_size: NA; j_call: TRBJ2-2; d_call: NA; cdr3_nt: TGTGCCAGCAGCCCACTAGATAACACCGGGGAGCTGTTTTTT; cdr3_aa: CASSPLDNTGELFF
v_call: TRBV7-9; clone_size: NA; j_call: TRBJ1-4; d_call: NA; cdr3_nt: TGTGCCAGCAGCCCCGGAGACAGCCAAAATGAAAAACTGTTTTTT; cdr3_aa: CASSPGDSQNEKLFF
v_call: TRBV27; clone_size: NA; j_call: TRBJ2-5; d_call: NA; cdr3_nt: TGTGCCAGCAGTTTGGGGAGACTGAAAGAGACCCAGTACTTC; cdr3_aa: CASSLGRLKETQYF
v_call: TRBV28; clone_size: NA; j_call: TRBJ1-5; d_call: NA; cdr3_nt: TGTGCCAGCGGGACATGGAATCAGCCCCAGCATTTT; cdr3_aa: CASGTWNQPQHF
v_call: TRBV5-1; clone_size: NA; j_call: TRBJ2-5; d_call: TRBD2; cdr3_nt: TGCGCCAGCAGCTTAAGACTAGCGGGGATCACACAAGAGACCCAGTACTTC; cdr3_aa: CASSLRLAGITQETQYF
v_call: TRBV9; clone_size: NA; j_call: TRBJ2-2; d_call: TRBD1; cdr3_nt: TGTGCCAGCAGGCCGGGACAGATGCCGAACACCGGGGAGCTGTTTTTT; cdr3_aa: CASRPGQMPNTGELFF
v_call: TRBV15; clone_size: once; j_call: TRBJ1-6; d_call: TRBD1; cdr3_nt: TGTGCCACCAGCAGAAATCCGGGACAGGATTCACCCCTCCACTTT; cdr3_aa: CATSRNPGQDSPLHF
v_call: TRBV9; clone_size: NA; j_call: TRBJ2-7; d_call: TRBD1; cdr3_nt: TGTGCCAGCAGCGTAGGACAGGGTGGGTACGAGCAGTACTTC; cdr3_aa: CASSVGQGGYEQYF
v_call: TRBV2; clone_size: NA; j_call: TRBJ2-3; d_call: NA; cdr3_nt: TGTGCCAGCAGTGGGCTAGTGGCAGATACGCAGTATTTT; cdr3_aa: CASSGLVADTQYF
v_call: TRBV12-3/TRBV12-4; clone_size: NA; j_call: TRBJ1-5; d_call: TRBD1; cdr3_nt: TGTGCCAGCACGAGGGGGCTGGGTCAGCCCCAGCATTTT; cdr3_aa: CASTRGLGQPQHF
v_call: TRBV19; clone_size: NA; j_call: TRBJ2-7; d_call: NA; cdr3_nt: TGTGCCAGTAGTATTGCTGGGGGGAACTACGAGCAGTACTTC; cdr3_aa: CASSIAGGNYEQYF
v_call: TRBV7-8; clone_size: NA; j_call: TRBJ1-2; d_call: NA; cdr3_nt: TGTGCCAGCAGCCTCCAATCCTTAGCTAACTATGGCTACACCTTC; cdr3_aa: CASSLQSLANYGYTF
v_call: TRBV5-6; clone_size: NA; j_call: TRBJ2-3; d_call: NA; cdr3_nt: TGTGCCAGCAGCTTGGCCGTCGAGCGGACTAGCACAGATACGCAGTATTTT; cdr3_aa: CASSLAVERTSTDTQYF
v_call: TRBV5-4; clone_size: NA; j_call: TRBJ2-2; d_call: NA; cdr3_nt: TGTGCCAGCAGCCGTCAGGACTACACCGGGGAGCTGTTTTTT; cdr3_aa: CASSRQDYTGELFF
v_call: TRBV30; clone_size: NA; j_call: TRBJ1-2; d_call: TRBD1; cdr3_nt: TGTGCCTGGAGGGAGGACAGGGGGCGAGGCTACACCTTC; cdr3_aa: CAWREDRGRGYTF
v_call: TRBV30; clone_size: NA; j_call: TRBJ2-4; d_call: TRBD1; cdr3_nt: TGTGCCTGGAGTGCCGGGACAGGGACAAACATTCAGTACTTC; cdr3_aa: CAWSAGTGTNIQYF
v_call: TRBV9; clone_size: NA; j_call: TRBJ2-3; d_call: NA; cdr3_nt: TGTGCCAGCAGCGGCGATCTCGGGAGCACAGATACGCAGTATTTT; cdr3_aa: CASSGDLGSTDTQYF
v_call: TRBV19; clone_size: NA; j_call: TRBJ2-7; d_call: TRBD1; cdr3_nt: TGTGCCAGTGAAGACAGGGGCCACGAGCAGTACTTC; cdr3_aa: CASEDRGHEQYF
v_call: TRBV27; clone_size: NA; j_call: TRBJ1-6; d_call: TRBD1; cdr3_nt: TGTGCCAGCAGTCTCCGGACAGGGGGCAATTCACCCCTCCACTTT; cdr3_aa: CASSLRTGGNSPLHF
v_call: TRBV12-3/TRBV12-4; clone_size: once; j_call: TRBJ2-7; d_call: NA; cdr3_nt: TGTGCCAGCAGTTTCGGTACGTCCTACGAGCAGTACTTC; cdr3_aa: CASSFGTSYEQYF
v_call: TRBV10-3; clone_size: NA; j_call: TRBJ1-1; d_call: TRBD1; cdr3_nt: TGTGCCATCAGTCGGACAGGGACGAACACTGAAGCTTTCTTT; cdr3_aa: CAISRTGTNTEAFF
v_call: TRBV28; clone_size: NA; j_call: TRBJ1-2; d_call: NA; cdr3_nt: TGTGCCAGCAGCCTAGGTGGGGGCGCCTATGGCTACACCTTC; cdr3_aa: CASSLGGGAYGYTF
v_call: TRBV5-4; clone_size: NA; j_call: TRBJ1-6; d_call: TRBD1; cdr3_nt: TGTGCCAGCAGCCCCCCGGGACAGAATTCACCCCTCCACTTT; cdr3_aa: CASSPPGQNSPLHF
v_call: TRBV18; clone_size: once; j_call: TRBJ1-5; d_call: TRBD1; cdr3_nt: TGTGCCAGCTCACCAGACGGACAGGGTTTATTTCAGCCCCAACATTTT; cdr3_aa: CASSPDGQGLFQPQHF
v_call: TRBV7-8; clone_size: NA; j_call: TRBJ1-1; d_call: TRBD1; cdr3_nt: TGTGCCAGCAGCCGAGGGCCAAGGACAGGGGCTTACACTGAAGCTTTCTTT; cdr3_aa: CASSRGPRTGAYTEAFF
v_call: TRBV9; clone_size: NA; j_call: TRBJ2-2; d_call: TRBD1; cdr3_nt: TGTGCCAGCAGCTGGGACAGGGGCAACACCGGGGAGCTGTTTTTT; cdr3_aa: CASSWDRGNTGELFF
v_call: TRBV6-5; clone_size: NA; j_call: TRBJ2-3; d_call: NA; cdr3_nt: TGTGCCAGTCGTCTTCGGCGGAGGAGCACAGATACGCAGTATTTT; cdr3_aa: CASRLRRRSTDTQYF
v_call: TRBV7-2; clone_size: once; j_call: TRBJ2-5; d_call: NA; cdr3_nt: TGTGCCAGCAGCTTGTTGAGGGAGACCCAGTACTTC; cdr3_aa: CASSLLRETQYF
v_call: TRBV7-2; clone_size: NA; j_call: TRBJ2-3; d_call: NA; cdr3_nt: TGTGCCAGCAGCTTAGTTTCAGGGGTAACAGATACGCAGTATTTT; cdr3_aa: CASSLVSGVTDTQYF